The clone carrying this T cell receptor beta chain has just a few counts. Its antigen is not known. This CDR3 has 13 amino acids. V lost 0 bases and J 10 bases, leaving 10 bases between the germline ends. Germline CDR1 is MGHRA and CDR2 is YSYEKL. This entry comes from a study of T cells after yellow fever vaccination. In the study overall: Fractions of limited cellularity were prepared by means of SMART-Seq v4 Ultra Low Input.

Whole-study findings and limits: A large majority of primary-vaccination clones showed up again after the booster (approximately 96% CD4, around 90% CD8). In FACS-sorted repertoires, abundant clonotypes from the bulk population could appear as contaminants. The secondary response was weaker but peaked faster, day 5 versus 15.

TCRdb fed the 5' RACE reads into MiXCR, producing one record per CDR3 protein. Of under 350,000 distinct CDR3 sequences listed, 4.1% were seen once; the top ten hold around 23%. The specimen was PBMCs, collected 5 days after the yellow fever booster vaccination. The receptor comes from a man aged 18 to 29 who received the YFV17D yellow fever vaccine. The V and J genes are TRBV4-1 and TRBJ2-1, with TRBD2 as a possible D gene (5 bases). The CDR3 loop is CASSQERAREQFF. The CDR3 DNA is TGCGCCAGCAGCCAAGAGAGGGCTCGGGAGCAGTTCTTC.